This T cell receptor (beta chain) was recovered during a study of shared T cell receptors in the human thymus (dated by TCRdb to about 2021). In the study overall: The study examined how self-reactive, shared T-cell receptor alpha chains are generated in the human thymus.

The library was prepared using the immunoSEQ multiplex PCR assay. TCRdb retrieved this table from immuneACCESS and kept in-frame rearrangements only. Not all clones are present; in checked studies, unresolved V genes account for under half, and no reason is known for the remainder. The table for this sample lists hundreds of thousands of clones; 70% to 90% of them were counted only once. Together, the top ten hold 0.009% to 0.0095% of the sample. After removal of 4 bases from V and 1 base from J, the junction retains 2 bases not matched to a gene. Reading the germline V gene (reference sequence) gives CDR1 SGHNT and CDR2 YYREEE. The CDR3 runs 16 residues from the cysteine to the phenylalanine. CDR3 DNA is the only sequence kept; it has 48 bases, read in frame from the first base. Turning to this clone: Its antigen is unknown. Per-nucleotide qualities are absent, and no much larger clonotype sits a single base away.

The same data also went into a second study, on human thymus T cells. Reported in the second study: The donors were immunologically healthy infants in Finland who had open corrective cardiac surgery for congenital heart defects. The thymus tissue came from surgical resects taken out during corrective cardiac surgery. Both the thymic and the peripheral blood repertoires appeared to show biased V and J gene segment usage. The related research found that thymic TCR repertoires overlapped highly between unrelated individuals. The study described the TCR alpha and beta repertoires in about 8 infant thymus samples and four matching peripheral blood samples. Donor ages ranged from about 6 to 250 days, and the cohort comprised six or seven male and a couple of female infants. Thymocytes were mechanically released from the tissue and were stored as pellets of roughly 9-31 million cells at -70 degrees C. A QIAsymphony instrument was used to extract genomic DNA from frozen cell pellets. The immunoSEQ multiplex PCR assay was used to amplify the TCRB and TCRAD loci from a standardized amount of quality-controlled genomic DNA. The amplicons spanned the V(D)J region and were long enough to cover the CDR3 and allow V and J genes to be identified. The amplicons were sequenced on an Illumina platform via the commercial immunoSEQ service. Primer bias and sequencing errors were corrected using previously described methods, and TCRAD and TCRB definitions followed the IMGT database. The repertoires were analysed using immunoSEQ Analyzer 3.0 and VDJTools for basic statistics, V/J segment usage, diversity estimates, rarefaction and pairwise overlap. To estimate diversity, the Chao1, ChaoE, Efron-Thisted, Shannon and inverse Simpson indices were applied, and diversity was also estimated on datasets down-sampled to the smallest sample. Repertoire overlap was determined by strict matching of CDR3 nucleotide sequence, V gene and J gene, and Jaccard-based multidimensional scaling clustering was applied. On average, thymus samples yielded 800,000 or so unique TCRB clonotypes, whereas blood samples yielded about 84,000.

The chain employs TRBV5-4 and TRBJ2-1; a stretch of 13 junction bases matches TRBD2. This sequence was found in a boy under two years old with a congenital heart defect. Donor details come from another sample of the same person, matched by shared clones. The specimen sequenced was thymocytes. At the DNA level, the sequence is TGTGCCAGCAGCCCGGGACTAGCGGGATCCTACAATGAGCAGTTCTTC. It encodes CASSPGLAGSYNEQFF.